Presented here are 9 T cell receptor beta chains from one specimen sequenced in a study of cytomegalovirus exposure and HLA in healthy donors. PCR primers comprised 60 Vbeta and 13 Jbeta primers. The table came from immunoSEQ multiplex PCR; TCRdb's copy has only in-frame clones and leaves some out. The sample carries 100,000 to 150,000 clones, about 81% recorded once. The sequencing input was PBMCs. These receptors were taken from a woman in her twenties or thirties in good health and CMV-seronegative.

The CDR3 loop reads CAWSTLYRDRVSNEQFF. The CDR3 DNA sequence: TGTGCCTGGAGTACACTATACCGGGACAGGGTAAGCAATGAGCAGTTCTTC. The chain recombines TRBV30 with TRBJ2-1, with 9 bases lining up with TRBD1. V was clipped by 2 bases and J by 6 bases; unmatched bases: 14. The CDR3 length is 17 residues. Germline values: CDR1 GTSNPN, CDR2 SVGIG (reference sequence).

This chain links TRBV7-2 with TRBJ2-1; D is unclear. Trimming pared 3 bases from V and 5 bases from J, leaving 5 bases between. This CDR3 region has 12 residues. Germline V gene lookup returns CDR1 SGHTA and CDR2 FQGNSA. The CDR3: CASSLSHNEQFF. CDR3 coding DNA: TGTGCCAGCAGCTTGAGTCACAATGAGCAGTTCTTC.

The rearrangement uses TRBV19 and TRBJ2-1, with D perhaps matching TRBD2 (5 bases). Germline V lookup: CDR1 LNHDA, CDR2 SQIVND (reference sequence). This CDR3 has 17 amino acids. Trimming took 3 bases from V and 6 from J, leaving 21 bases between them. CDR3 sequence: CASSIMPEDSSSNEQFF. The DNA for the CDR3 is TGTGCCAGTAGTATCATGCCGGAGGACTCGAGCTCCAATGAGCAGTTCTTC.

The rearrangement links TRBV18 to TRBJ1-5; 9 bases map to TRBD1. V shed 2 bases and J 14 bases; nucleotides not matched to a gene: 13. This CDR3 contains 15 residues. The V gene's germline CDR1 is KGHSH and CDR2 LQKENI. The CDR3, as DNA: TGTGCCAGCTCACCAGGGGAGACAGGGGGGCGGACAAAGCATTTT. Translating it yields CASSPGETGGRTKHF.

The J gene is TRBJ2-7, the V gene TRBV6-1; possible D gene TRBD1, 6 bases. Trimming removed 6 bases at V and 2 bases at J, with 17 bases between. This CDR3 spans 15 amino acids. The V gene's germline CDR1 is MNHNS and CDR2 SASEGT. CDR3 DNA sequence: TGTGCCAGCAGATCCGCCGGGACACCGACCTACGAGCAGTACTTC. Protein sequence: CASRSAGTPTYEQYF.

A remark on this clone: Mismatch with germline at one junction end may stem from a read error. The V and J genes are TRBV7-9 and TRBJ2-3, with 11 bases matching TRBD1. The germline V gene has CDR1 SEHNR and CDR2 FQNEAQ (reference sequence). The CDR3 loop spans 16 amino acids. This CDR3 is CSSSRWTGGITDTQYF. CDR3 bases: TGTTCCAGCAGCCGATGGACAGGGGGCATCACAGATACGCAGTATTTT.

As DNA, the CDR3 is TGTGCCAGCGGAGGATATGGAAACACAGATACGCAGTATTTT. The encoded protein is CASGGYGNTDTQYF. The J gene is TRBJ2-3, the V gene TRBV6-6, with a tentative D call TRBD2 (5 bases). CDR1 and CDR2 (germline): MNHNY, SVGAGI (reference sequence). Trimming removed 8 bases from V and 2 bases from J, with 14 bases in between. The CDR3 is 14 amino acids.

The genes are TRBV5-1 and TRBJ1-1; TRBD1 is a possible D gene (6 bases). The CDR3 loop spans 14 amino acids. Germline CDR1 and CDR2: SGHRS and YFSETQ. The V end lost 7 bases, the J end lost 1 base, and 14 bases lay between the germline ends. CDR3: CASPDRIKNTEAFF. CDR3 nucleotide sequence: TGCGCCAGCCCAGACAGGATCAAGAACACTGAAGCTTTCTTT.

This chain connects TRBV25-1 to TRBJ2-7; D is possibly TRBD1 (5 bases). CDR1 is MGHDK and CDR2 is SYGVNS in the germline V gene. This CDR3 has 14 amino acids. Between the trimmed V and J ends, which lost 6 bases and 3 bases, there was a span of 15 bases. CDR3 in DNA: TGTGCCAGCAGCGCCCGGGTGGGGCGCTACGAGCAGTACTTC. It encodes CASSARVGRYEQYF.